This entry concerns a single TCR beta chain. The CDR3 loop spans 16 amino acids. V was pared by 3 bases and J by 0 bases, with 5 bases of the junction left unmatched. Germline loops: CDR1 SGDLS, CDR2 YYNGEE. PCR used 60 Vbeta primers and 13 Jbeta primers. Generated by immunoSEQ multiplex PCR, the TCRdb table keeps only in-frame clones and is missing some. The data contain some 180,000 clones, around four fifths of them singletons. The data stem from a study of cytomegalovirus exposure and HLA in healthy donors. The sequenced sample was PBMCs. This receptor was taken from a woman aged 55-69 years in good health and CMV-seropositive. This chain connects TRBV9 to TRBJ1-1; 10 bases line up with TRBD1. The CDR3 spells CASSARDRGMNTEAFF. The DNA for the CDR3 is TGTGCCAGCAGCGCCCGGGACAGGGGCATGAACACTGAAGCTTTCTTT.